This T cell receptor (beta chain) was sequenced during a study of T cells after yellow fever vaccination. General study results and limits: Clonotypes found in both CD4 and CD8 compartments made up a small share. Weaker overall, the secondary response nonetheless peaked faster (day 5 versus 15). Post-booster samples contained most primary-vaccination clones (around 96% CD4, about 87% CD8).

CDR1 is ENHRY and CDR2 is SYGVKD in the germline V gene. V lost 6 bases and J lost 6, with 20 bases in between. The CDR3 is 16 residues long. The TCR cDNA carried a universal primer site and UMIs from 5'RACE template switching. In TCRdb, the 5' RACE reads were re-called with MiXCR into one record per CDR3 protein. The repertoire holds 46,000 or so distinct CDR3 sequences, with around 6.4% as singletons. Sequencing used PBMCs, either bulk or a sorted T-cell subset (CD4+, CD8+, memory, or dextramer-sorted; not recorded which), obtained 45 days after the yellow fever booster vaccination. The sequence derives from a young man who received the YFV17D yellow fever vaccine. This chain links TRBV10-3 with TRBJ2-2; tentative D call: TRBD1 (6 bases). The DNA of the CDR3 is TGTGCCATCAGAGACAGGTTAGGCGTTGAGTCCGGGGAGCTGTTTTTT. As protein: CAIRDRLGVESGELFF.